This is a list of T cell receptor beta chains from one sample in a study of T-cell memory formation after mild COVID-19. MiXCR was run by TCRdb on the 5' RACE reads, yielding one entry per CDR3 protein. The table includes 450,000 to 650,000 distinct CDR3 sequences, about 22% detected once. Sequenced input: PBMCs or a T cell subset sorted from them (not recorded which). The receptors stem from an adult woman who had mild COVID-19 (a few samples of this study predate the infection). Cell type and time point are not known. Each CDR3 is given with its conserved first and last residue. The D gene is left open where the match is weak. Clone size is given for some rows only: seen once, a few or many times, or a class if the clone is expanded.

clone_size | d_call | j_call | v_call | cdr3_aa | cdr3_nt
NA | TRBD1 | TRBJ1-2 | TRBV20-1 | CSARDPDTGGGYGYTF | TGCAGTGCTAGAGATCCCGACACAGGGGGAGGCTATGGCTACACCTTC
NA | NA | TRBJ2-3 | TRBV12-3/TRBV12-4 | CASSFVSSGTDTQYF | TGTGCCAGCAGTTTTGTCTCTAGCGGCACAGATACGCAGTATTTT
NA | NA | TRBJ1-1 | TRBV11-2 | CASSLGSGMNTEAFF | TGTGCCAGCAGCTTAGGGTCCGGCATGAACACTGAAGCTTTCTTT
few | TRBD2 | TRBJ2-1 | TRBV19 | CASAVERTSVPSYNEQFF | TGTGCCAGTGCCGTTGAGAGGACTAGCGTCCCCTCCTACAATGAGCAGTTCTTC
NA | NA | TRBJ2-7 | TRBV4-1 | CASSHPGPGVSSYEQYF | TGCGCCAGCAGCCACCCCGGTCCCGGTGTAAGCTCCTACGAGCAGTACTTC
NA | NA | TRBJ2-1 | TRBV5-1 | CASSWELRPHNEQFF | TGCGCCAGCAGCTGGGAGCTTCGACCCCACAATGAGCAGTTCTTC
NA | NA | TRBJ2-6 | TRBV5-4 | CASSWPGAGANVLTF | TGTGCCAGCAGTTGGCCGGGAGCCGGGGCCAACGTCCTGACTTTC
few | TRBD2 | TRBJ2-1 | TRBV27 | CASSTTRTSMNEQFF | TGTGCCAGCAGTACAACCCGGACTAGCATGAATGAGCAGTTCTTC
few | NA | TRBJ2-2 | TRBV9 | CASNLGGTGELFF | TGTGCCAGCAACCTAGGAGGAACCGGGGAGCTGTTTTTT
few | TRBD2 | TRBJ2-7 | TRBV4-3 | CASSQGLAERSYEQYF | TGCGCCAGCAGCCAAGGGCTAGCGGAACGATCCTACGAGCAGTACTTC
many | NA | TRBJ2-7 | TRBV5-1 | CASSLDPRYEQYF | TGCGCCAGCAGCTTGGATCCTCGGTACGAGCAGTACTTC
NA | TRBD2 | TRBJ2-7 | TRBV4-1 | CASSQDISRGLASYF | TGCGCCAGCAGCCAAGACATATCCCGGGGACTAGCGAGTTACTTC
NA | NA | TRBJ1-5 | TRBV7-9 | CASSHTGEEQPQHF | TGTGCCAGCAGTCACACGGGAGAGGAACAGCCCCAGCATTTT
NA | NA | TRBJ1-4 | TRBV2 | CASSEDGRLYEKLFF | TGTGCCAGCAGTGAAGATGGACGGCTTTATGAAAAACTGTTTTTT
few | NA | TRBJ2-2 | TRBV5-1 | CASSLVERSAGELFF | TGCGCCAGCAGCTTGGTAGAGCGATCCGCCGGGGAGCTGTTTTTT
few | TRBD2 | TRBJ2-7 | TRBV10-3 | CAISDLAGIYEQYF | TGTGCCATCAGTGACCTAGCGGGCATCTACGAGCAGTACTTC
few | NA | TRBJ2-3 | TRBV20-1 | CSVTQGTVADTQYF | TGCAGTGTAACGCAGGGGACTGTCGCAGATACGCAGTATTTT
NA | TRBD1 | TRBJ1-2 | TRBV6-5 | CASSPRTGYRITF | TGTGCCAGCAGCCCACGGACAGGGTACCGGATCACCTTC
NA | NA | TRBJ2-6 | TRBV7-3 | CASSLGVPSSGANVLTF | TGTGCCAGCAGCTTAGGGGTCCCAAGCTCTGGGGCCAACGTCCTGACTTTC
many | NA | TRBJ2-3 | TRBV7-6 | CASSPSTSTDTQYF | TGTGCCAGCAGCCCTTCCACTAGCACAGATACGCAGTATTTT
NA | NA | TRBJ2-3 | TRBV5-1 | CASSLQESWDTQYF | TGCGCCAGCAGCTTACAGGAGTCGTGGGATACGCAGTATTTT
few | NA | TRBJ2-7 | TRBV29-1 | CSVEFGGLRQGFYEQYF | TGCAGCGTTGAATTCGGGGGGTTAAGACAGGGGTTCTACGAGCAGTACTTC
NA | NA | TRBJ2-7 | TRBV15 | CATSPPDWTLSYEQYF | TGTGCCACCAGCCCCCCCGACTGGACACTCTCCTACGAGCAGTACTTC
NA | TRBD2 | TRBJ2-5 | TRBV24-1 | CATSDPGGQETQYF | TGTGCCACCAGTGATCCGGGGGGGCAAGAGACCCAGTACTTC
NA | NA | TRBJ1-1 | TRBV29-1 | CSVETKAEAFF | TGCAGCGTTGAGACTAAAGCTGAAGCTTTCTTT
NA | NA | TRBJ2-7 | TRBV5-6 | CASSLVENEQYF | TGTGCCAGCAGCTTGGTTGAGAACGAGCAGTACTTC
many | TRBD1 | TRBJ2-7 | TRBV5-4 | CASSRTGAYEQYF | TGTGCCAGCAGCCGGACAGGGGCCTACGAGCAGTACTTC
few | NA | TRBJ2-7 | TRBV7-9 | CASSHTPGDGPSYEQYF | TGTGCCAGCAGTCACACCCCTGGGGACGGGCCCTCCTACGAGCAGTACTTC
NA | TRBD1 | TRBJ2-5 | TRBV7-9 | CASSLVGTAQETQYF | TGTGCCAGCAGCTTAGTAGGGACAGCACAAGAGACCCAGTACTTC
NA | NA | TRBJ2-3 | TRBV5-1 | CAYPRGPSTDTQYF | TGCGCCTATCCGCGGGGTCCCTCCACAGATACGCAGTATTTT
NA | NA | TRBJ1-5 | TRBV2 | CASSYRVGTRNQPQHF | TGTGCCAGCAGCTACAGGGTTGGTACGCGCAATCAGCCCCAGCATTTT
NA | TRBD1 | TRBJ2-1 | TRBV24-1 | CATSRDRAIGSEQFF | TGTGCCACCAGTAGGGACAGGGCGATTGGGAGTGAGCAGTTCTTC
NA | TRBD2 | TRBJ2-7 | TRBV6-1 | CASSVPRPGLGYEQYF | TGTGCCAGCAGTGTCCCCCGACCGGGACTAGGATACGAGCAGTACTTC
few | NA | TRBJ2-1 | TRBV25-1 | CASSETLRGDEQFF | TGTGCCAGCAGTGAAACCCTTAGAGGGGATGAGCAGTTCTTC
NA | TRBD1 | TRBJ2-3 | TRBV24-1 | CATSDLLPGGITDTQYF | TGTGCCACCAGTGATTTGTTGCCAGGGGGAATAACAGATACGCAGTATTTT
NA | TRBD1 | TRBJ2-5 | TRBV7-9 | CASSHPGTGETQYF | TGTGCCAGCAGCCATCCCGGGACAGGAGAGACCCAGTACTTC
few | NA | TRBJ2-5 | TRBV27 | CASSTRDEQETQYF | TGTGCCAGCTCTACCCGGGACGAACAAGAGACCCAGTACTTC
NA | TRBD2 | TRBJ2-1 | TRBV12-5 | CASGLGSLAGEGYNEQFF | TGTGCTAGTGGTTTGGGCTCGCTAGCGGGAGAAGGCTACAATGAGCAGTTCTTC
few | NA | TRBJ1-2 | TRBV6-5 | CASSYSILLTQPITF | TGTGCCAGCAGTTACTCGATCCTTTTGACCCAGCCGATCACCTTC
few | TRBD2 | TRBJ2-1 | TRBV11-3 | CASSPAGEGHNEQFF | TGTGCCAGCAGCCCAGCGGGAGAGGGCCACAATGAGCAGTTCTTC
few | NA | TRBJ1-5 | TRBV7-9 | CASSPESGPQHF | TGTGCCAGCAGCCCGGAGAGCGGACCCCAGCATTTT
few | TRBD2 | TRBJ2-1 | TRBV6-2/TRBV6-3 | CASSYLLTSALRSYNEQFF | TGTGCCAGCAGTTACCTACTGACTAGCGCCCTGCGTTCCTACAATGAGCAGTTCTTC
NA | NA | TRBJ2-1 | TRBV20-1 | CSARDYATYHYNEQFF | TGCAGTGCTAGAGATTACGCGACTTATCACTACAATGAGCAGTTCTTC
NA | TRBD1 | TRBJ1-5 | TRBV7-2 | CASSSRGQGASNQPQHF | TGTGCCAGCAGCTCCCGGGGACAGGGGGCGAGCAATCAGCCCCAGCATTTT
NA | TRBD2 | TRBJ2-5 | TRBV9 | CASSVFAGEGQETQYF | TGTGCCAGCAGCGTATTCGCCGGGGAGGGCCAAGAGACCCAGTACTTC
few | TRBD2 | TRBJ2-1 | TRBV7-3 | CASSSGSGANEQFF | TGTGCCAGCAGCTCGGGTAGCGGGGCGAATGAGCAGTTCTTC
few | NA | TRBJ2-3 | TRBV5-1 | CASSLGHKGGTDTQYF | TGCGCCAGCAGCTTGGGCCACAAGGGAGGAACAGATACGCAGTATTTT
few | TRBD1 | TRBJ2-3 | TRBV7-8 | CASSLGTQGALGFF | TGTGCCAGCAGCTTAGGGACACAGGGGGCGCTTGGATTTTTT
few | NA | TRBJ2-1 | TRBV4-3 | CASSPSVRGNEQFF | TGCGCCAGCAGCCCCTCGGTCCGGGGCAATGAGCAGTTCTTC
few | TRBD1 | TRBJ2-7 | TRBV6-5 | CASSYLSPPTGHEQYF | TGTGCCAGCAGTTACCTCTCCCCGCCGACAGGGCACGAGCAGTACTTC
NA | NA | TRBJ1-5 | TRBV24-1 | CATSEEGQPQHF | TGTGCCACCAGTGAGGAAGGGCAGCCCCAGCATTTT
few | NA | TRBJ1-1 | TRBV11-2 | CASSLAGSNTEAFF | TGTGCCAGCAGCTTAGCGGGGTCGAACACTGAAGCTTTCTTT
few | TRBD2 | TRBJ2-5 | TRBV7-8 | CASRRDAGGIQETQYF | TGTGCCAGCAGACGCGACGCGGGGGGGATCCAAGAGACCCAGTACTTC
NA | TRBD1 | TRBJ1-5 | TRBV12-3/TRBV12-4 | CASSPGTGFNQPQHF | TGTGCCAGCAGTCCCGGGACAGGGTTCAATCAGCCCCAGCATTTT
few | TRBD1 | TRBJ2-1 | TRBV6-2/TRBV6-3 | CASSRPDRGIGYEQFF | TGTGCCAGCAGCCGTCCGGACAGGGGGATAGGCTATGAGCAGTTCTTC
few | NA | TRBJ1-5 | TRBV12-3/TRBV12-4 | CASRARENQPQHF | TGTGCCAGCAGGGCCCGGGAGAATCAGCCCCAGCATTTT
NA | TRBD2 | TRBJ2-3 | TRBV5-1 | CASSEVAGGLDTQYF | TGCGCCAGCAGCGAAGTAGCGGGAGGGCTTGATACGCAGTATTTT